This T cell receptor (beta chain) was documented in a study of CXCR3-negative and CXCR3-positive naive CD8 T cells. The study, taken as a whole, reports: CXCR3-negative and CXCR3-positive naive cells shared comparable TRBV-TRBJ usage, but memory cells did not. Surface CD5 was comparable between naive subsets; TCR strength was inferred from TRB CDR3 properties. CXCR3-negative naive cells had less hydrophobic TRB CDR3s than did CXCR3-positive naive cells.

Phenotypically, naive CD8+ T cells corresponded to CD45RO-CCR7+CD27+CD95-. The CDR3 has 13 residues. Germline CDR1 reads LNHNV; CDR2 reads YYDKDF (reference sequence). A remark on this clonotype: Its cognate antigen is unknown.

The TRB libraries of cDNA were built by UMI-labeled 5' RACE. For each CDR3 protein, TCRdb gives one entry from its re-call of the 5' RACE reads, without DNA. In all, the sample yields over 100,000 distinct CDR3 sequences. This clonotype was sampled from a human donor in good health. Some clones in this sample may be carry-over from other donors' samples. The chain couples TRBV15 to TRBJ1-2. Sequenced input: naive CXCR3- CD8+ T cells from blood. Subset here: CD45RO-CCR7+CD27+CD95- naive CD8+ T cells lacking CXCR3 (TNR3-). The CDR3 region is CATSWTANYGYTF.